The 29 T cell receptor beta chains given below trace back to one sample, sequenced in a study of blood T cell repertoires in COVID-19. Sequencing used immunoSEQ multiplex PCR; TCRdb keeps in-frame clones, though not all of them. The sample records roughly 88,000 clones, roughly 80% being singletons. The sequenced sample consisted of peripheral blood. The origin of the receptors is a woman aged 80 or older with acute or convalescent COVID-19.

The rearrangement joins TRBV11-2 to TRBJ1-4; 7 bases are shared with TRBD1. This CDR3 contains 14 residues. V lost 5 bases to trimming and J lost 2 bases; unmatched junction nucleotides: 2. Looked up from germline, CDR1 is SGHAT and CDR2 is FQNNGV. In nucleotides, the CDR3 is TGTGCCAGCAGCCAACAGGGGACTAATGAAAAACTGTTTTTT. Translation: CASSQQGTNEKLFF.

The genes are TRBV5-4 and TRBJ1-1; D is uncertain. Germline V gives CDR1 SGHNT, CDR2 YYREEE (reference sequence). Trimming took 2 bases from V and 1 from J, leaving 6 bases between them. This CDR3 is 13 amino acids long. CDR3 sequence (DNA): TGTGCCAGCAGCTTTCAAAAGAACACTGAAGCTTTCTTT. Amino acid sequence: CASSFQKNTEAFF.

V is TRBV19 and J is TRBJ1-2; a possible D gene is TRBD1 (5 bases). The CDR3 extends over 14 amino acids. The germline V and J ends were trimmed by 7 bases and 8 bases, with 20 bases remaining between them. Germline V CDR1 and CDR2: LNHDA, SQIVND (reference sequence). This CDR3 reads CASMIRGRGRGYTF. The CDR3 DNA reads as TGTGCCAGTATGATAAGGGGTCGCGGTCGAGGCTACACCTTC.

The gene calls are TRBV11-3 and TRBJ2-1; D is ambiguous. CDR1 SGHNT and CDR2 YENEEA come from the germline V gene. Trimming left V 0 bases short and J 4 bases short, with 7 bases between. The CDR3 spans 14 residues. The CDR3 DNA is TGTGCCAGCAGCTTAGACCAAAAATACAATGAGCAGTTCTTC. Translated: CASSLDQKYNEQFF.

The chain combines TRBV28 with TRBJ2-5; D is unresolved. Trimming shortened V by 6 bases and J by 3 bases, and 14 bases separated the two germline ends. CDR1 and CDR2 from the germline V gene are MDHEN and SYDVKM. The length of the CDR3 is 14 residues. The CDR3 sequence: CASSSSPGKETQYF. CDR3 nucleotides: TGTGCCAGCAGCTCGTCGCCCGGTAAAGAGACCCAGTACTTC.

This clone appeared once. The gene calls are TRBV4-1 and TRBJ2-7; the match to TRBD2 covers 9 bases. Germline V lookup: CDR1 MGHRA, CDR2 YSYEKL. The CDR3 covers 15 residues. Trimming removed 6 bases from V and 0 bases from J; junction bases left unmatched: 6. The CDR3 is CASRASGEPSYEQYF. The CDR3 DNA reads TGCGCCAGCAGAGCTAGCGGGGAGCCCTCCTACGAGCAGTACTTC.

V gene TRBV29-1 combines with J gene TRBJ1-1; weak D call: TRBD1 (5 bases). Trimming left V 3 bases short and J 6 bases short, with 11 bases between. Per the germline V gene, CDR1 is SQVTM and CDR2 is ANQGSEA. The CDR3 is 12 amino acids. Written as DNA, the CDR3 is TGCAGCGTTGACAGGGTTAAGTCTGAAGCTTTCTTT. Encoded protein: CSVDRVKSEAFF.

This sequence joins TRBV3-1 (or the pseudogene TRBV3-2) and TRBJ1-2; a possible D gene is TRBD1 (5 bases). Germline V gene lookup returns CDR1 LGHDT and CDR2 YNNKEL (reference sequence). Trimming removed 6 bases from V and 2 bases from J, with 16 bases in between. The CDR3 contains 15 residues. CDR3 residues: CASSPRQGGNYGYTF. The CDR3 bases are TGTGCCAGCAGTCCTCGCCAGGGAGGCAACTATGGCTACACCTTC.

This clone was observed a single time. This CDR3 is CASSLPTKTSIAEDQNTIYF. CDR3 DNA sequence: TGTGCCAGCAGCTTACCGACGAAGACTTCTATAGCGGAGGATCAAAACACCATATATTTT. V usage is TRBV7-8 and J usage is TRBJ1-3; no clear D gene. Trimming left V 2 bases short and J 6 bases short, with 29 bases between. Germline values: CDR1 SGHVS, CDR2 FQNEAQ. The CDR3 runs to 20 residues.

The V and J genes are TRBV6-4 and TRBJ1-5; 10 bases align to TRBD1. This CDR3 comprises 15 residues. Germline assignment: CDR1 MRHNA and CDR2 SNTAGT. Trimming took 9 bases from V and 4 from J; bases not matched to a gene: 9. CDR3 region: CASSGTGVYNQPQHF. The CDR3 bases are TGTGCCAGTTCGGGGACAGGGGTTTATAATCAGCCCCAGCATTTT.

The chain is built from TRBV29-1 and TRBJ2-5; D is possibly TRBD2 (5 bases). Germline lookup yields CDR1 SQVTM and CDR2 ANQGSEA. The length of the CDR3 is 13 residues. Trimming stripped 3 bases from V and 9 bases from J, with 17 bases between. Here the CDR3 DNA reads TGCAGCGTTGACGTACTGACCGTCGGGGCCCAGTACTTC. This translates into CSVDVLTVGAQYF.

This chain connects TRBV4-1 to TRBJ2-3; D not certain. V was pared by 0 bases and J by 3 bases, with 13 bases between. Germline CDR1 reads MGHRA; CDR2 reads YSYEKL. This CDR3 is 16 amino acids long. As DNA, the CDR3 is TGCGCCAGCAGCCAAGATTATACACAGAGAACAGATACGCAGTATTTT. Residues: CASSQDYTQRTDTQYF.

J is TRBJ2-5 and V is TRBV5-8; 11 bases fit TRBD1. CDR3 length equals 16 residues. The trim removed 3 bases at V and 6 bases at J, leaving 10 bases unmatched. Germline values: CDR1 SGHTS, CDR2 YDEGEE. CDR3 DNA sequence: TGTGCCAGCAGCTGGAACCGGGACAGGGGGGGAAAGACCCAGTACTTC. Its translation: CASSWNRDRGGKTQYF.

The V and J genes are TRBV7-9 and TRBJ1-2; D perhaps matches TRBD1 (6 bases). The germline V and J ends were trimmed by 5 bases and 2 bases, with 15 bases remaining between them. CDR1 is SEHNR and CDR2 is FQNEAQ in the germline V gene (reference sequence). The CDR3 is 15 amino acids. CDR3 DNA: TGTGCCAGCAGCGCGTACAGGGAGGGCAACTATGGCTACACCTTC. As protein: CASSAYREGNYGYTF.

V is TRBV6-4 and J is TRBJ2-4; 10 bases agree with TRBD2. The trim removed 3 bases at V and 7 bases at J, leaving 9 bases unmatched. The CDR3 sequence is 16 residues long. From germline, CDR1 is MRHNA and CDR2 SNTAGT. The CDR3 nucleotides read TGTGCCAGCAGTGAAACTAGCGGGACGGGGTTGAACATTCAGTACTTC. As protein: CASSETSGTGLNIQYF.

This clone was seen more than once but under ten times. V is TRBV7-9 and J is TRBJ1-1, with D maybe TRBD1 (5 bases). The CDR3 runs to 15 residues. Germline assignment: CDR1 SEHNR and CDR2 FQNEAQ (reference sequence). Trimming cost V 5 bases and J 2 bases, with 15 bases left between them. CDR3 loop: CASSPGRHINTEAFF. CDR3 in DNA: TGTGCCAGCAGCCCAGGGCGACATATCAACACTGAAGCTTTCTTT.

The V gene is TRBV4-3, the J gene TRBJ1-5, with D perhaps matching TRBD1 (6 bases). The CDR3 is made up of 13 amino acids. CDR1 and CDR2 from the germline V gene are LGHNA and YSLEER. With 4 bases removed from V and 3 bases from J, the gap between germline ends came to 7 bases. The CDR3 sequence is CASSPGVNQPQHF. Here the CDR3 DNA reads TGCGCCAGCAGCCCAGGGGTCAATCAGCCCCAGCATTTT.

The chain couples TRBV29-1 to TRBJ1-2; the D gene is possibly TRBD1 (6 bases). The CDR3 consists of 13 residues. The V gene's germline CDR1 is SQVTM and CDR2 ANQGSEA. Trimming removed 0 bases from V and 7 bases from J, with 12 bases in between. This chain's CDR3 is CSVEEPGASGYTF. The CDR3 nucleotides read TGCAGCGTTGAAGAACCAGGGGCGAGTGGCTACACCTTC.

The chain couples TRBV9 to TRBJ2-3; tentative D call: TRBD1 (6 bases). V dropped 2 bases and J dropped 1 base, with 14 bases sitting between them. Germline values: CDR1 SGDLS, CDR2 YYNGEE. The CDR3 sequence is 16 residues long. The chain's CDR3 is CASSVPLQGGTDTQYF. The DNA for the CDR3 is TGTGCCAGCAGCGTTCCCCTACAGGGCGGCACAGATACGCAGTATTTT. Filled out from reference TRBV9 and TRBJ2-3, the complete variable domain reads DSGVTQTPKHLITATGQRVTLRCSPRSGDLSVYWYQQSLDQGLQFLIQYYNGEERAKGNILERFSAQQFPDLHSELNLSSLELGDSALYFCASSVPLQGGTDTQYFGPGTRLTVL.

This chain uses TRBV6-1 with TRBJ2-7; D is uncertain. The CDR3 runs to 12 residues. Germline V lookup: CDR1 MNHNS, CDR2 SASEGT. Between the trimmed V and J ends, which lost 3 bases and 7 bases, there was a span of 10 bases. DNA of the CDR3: TGTGCCAGCAGTGATGTAAGCAGGGAGCAGTACTTC. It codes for CASSDVSREQYF.

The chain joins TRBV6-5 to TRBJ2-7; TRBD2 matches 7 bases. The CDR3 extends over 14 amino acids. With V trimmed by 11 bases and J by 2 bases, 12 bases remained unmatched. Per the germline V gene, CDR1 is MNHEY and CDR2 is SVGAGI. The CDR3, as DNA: TGTGCCGGCTCAAGGGCGGGGGAGGCCTACGAGCAGTACTTC. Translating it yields CAGSRAGEAYEQYF.

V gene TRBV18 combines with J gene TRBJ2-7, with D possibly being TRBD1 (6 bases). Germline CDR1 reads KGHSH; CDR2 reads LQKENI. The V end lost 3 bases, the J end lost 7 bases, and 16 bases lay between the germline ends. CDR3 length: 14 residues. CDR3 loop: CASSPTYGGEEQYF. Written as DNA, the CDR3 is TGTGCCAGCTCACCGACTTATGGGGGCGAAGAGCAGTACTTC.

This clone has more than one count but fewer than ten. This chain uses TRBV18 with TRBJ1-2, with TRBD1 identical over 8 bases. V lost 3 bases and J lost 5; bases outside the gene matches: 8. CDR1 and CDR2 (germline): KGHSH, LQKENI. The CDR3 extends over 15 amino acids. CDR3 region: CASSPILGQGYGYTF. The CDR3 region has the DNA TGTGCCAGCTCACCCATCTTAGGACAGGGATATGGCTACACCTTC.

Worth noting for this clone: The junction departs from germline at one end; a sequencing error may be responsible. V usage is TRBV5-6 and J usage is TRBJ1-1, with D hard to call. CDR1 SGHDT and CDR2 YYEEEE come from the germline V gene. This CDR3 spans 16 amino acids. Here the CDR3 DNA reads TGTGCCAGCAGTTTGGGCGCCCTCGGCCGGGACACTGAAGCTTTCTTT. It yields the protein CASSLGALGRDTEAFF.

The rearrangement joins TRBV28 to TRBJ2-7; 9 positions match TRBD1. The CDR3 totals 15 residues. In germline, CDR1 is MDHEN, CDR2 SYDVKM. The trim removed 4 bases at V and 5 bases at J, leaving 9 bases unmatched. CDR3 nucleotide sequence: TGTGCCAGCAGTTCTTACGGGGGACAGGGCAACGAGCAGTACTTC. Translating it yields CASSSYGGQGNEQYF.

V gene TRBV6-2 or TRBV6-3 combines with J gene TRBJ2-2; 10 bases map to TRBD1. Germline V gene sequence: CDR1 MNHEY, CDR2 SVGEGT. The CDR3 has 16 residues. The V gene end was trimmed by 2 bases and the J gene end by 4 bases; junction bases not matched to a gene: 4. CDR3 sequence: CASSYRQGAGTGELFF. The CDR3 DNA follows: TGTGCCAGCAGTTACCGACAGGGGGCGGGCACCGGGGAGCTGTTTTTT.

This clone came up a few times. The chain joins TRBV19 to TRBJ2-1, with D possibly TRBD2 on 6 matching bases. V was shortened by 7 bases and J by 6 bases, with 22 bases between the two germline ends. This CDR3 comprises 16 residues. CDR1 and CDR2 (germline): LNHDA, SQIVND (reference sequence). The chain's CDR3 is CASKGLVGGPRNEQFF. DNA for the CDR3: TGTGCCAGTAAGGGTCTCGTGGGAGGTCCGCGCAATGAGCAGTTCTTC.

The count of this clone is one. The CDR3 loop reads CASSSAGLAASYEQYF. CDR3 sequence (DNA): TGTGCCAGCAGCTCCGCCGGACTAGCGGCGTCCTACGAGCAGTACTTC. V gene TRBV6-6 combines with J gene TRBJ2-7, with TRBD2 identical over 10 bases. J lost 1 base, V lost 6 bases, and 9 bases had no gene match. The CDR3 runs 16 residues. CDR1 MNHNY and CDR2 SVGAGI come from the germline V gene (reference sequence).

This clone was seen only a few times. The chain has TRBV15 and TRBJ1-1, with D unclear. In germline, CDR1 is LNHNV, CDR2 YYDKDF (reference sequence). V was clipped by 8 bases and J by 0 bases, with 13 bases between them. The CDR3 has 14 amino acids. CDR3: CATLEPGVNTEAFF. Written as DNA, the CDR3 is TGTGCCACCTTAGAACCCGGGGTGAACACTGAAGCTTTCTTT.